This TCR beta chain appears in the sequencing data of a study of blood T cell repertoires in COVID-19 (dated by TCRdb to the early 2020s). Context from the whole study: Samples covering the acute and convalescent phases of COVID-19 were provided by collaborators in the United States, Italy and Spain. The repertoires were released in a freely available public database meant as a resource for research on the immune response to SARS-CoV-2. Where HLA class I and class II types were available, the types were taken from metadata supplied by the sample provider, not from assay-based typing. The material from the prospective study consisted of cDNA or gDNA derived from T cells, B-cell-depleted T cells, or PBMCs. The samples were drawn from two sources: the first 160 participants of the ongoing ImmuneRACE study, and 950 to 1,500 subjects contributed by 6 global collaborators. The sample metadata nearly always contained a de-identified subject ID, COVID-19 status, age in years and sex. Subjects who had been exposed to COVID-19, were actively infected with it, or had recovered from it provided the deeply sampled blood TCRbeta repertoires that made up the dataset. General findings and caveats noted by the study authors: How much clinical and demographic metadata was included differed by source and by participant, and the metadata was provided uncurated.

The immunoSEQ Assay, a bias-controlled multiplex PCR, was used to amplify TCRbeta CDR3 regions from genomic DNA. The authors' analysis ran thus. The number of nucleated cells in each sample was estimated from the amplification of reference gene primers within the assay. Sequence reads were collapsed and filtered to measure the absolute abundance of every unique TCRbeta CDR3 rearrangement. For each sample, productive Simpson clonality was calculated by taking the square root of Simpson's diversity index across productive rearrangements. Not all clones reach the TCRdb copy of this immuneACCESS table, which keeps in-frame sequences only. Checked studies attribute under half of the gap to unresolved V genes and leave the rest unexplained. Clone size and the V and J calls come from that table; the DNA yielded D and trimming. This sample lists over 250,000 clones; 70% to 90% were detected once. The ten largest clones capture around 0.8% of the sample.

Collaborating institutions collected whole blood in K2EDTA tubes following their own protocols. For TCRbeta analysis, collaborator samples were shipped as frozen whole blood, as isolated PBMCs, or as DNA extracted from either sample type. The CDR3 holds 19 amino acids from the cysteine to the phenylalanine. The read is trimmed to its CDR3 DNA, 57 bases read in frame from base 1. At the junction V is shortened by 5 bases and J by 6 bases; bases outside the gene matches: 20. The germline V gene (reference sequence) specifies PRHDT as CDR1 and FYEKMQ as CDR2. In the case of this clone: Its antigen is unknown. Qualities for individual bases were not recorded, and no much larger clone is one base off.

Source material: peripheral blood. This receptor chain uses TRBV13 and TRBJ2-2, with TRBD2 matching 8 junction bases. The source is a woman in her 30s with acute or convalescent COVID-19. In nucleotides, the sequence is TGTGCCAGCAGCCAAGCACTAGGGGTGAGCGGGAGTATAGCCGGGGAGCTGTTTTTT. Its product reads: CASSQALGVSGSIAGELFF.